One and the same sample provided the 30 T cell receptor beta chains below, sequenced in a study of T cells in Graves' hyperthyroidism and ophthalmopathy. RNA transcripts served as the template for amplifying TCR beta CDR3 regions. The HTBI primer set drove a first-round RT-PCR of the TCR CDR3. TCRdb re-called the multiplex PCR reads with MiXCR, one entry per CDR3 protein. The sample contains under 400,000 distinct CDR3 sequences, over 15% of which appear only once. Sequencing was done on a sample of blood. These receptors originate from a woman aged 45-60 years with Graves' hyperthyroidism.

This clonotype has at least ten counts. The CDR3 sequence: CASSRGSDTAYEQYF. Written as DNA, the CDR3 is TGCGCCAGCAGCCGGGGCTCGGATACGGCCTACGAGCAGTACTTC. The chain links TRBV5-1 to TRBJ2-7, with D perhaps given as TRBD1 or TRBD2 (5 bases each). The V end was cut by 4 bases, the J end by 2 bases, with 16 bases between. The CDR3 totals 15 residues. Germline values: CDR1 SGHRS, CDR2 YFSETQ.

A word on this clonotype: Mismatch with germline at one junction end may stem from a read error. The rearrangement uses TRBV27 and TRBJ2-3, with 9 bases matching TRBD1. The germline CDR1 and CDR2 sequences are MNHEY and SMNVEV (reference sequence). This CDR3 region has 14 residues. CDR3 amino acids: CTSSLGTGRNTQYF. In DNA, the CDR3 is TGCACCAGCAGTTTGGGGACAGGGAGAAATACGCAGTATTTT.

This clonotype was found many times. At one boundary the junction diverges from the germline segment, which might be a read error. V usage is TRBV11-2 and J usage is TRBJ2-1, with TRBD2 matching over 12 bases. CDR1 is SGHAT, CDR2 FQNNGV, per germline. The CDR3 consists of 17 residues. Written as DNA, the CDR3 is TGTACCAGCAGCTCCAGGCTAGCGGGGGGGCCCGTGAATGAGCAGTTCTTC. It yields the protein CTSSSRLAGGPVNEQFF.

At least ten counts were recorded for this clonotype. CDR3 amino acids: CASSRRDYTEAFF. CDR3 nucleotide sequence: TGTGCCAGCAGCCGCAGGGATTACACTGAAGCTTTCTTT. The chain couples TRBV28 to TRBJ1-1; TRBD1 is a possible D gene (5 bases). The CDR3 runs 13 residues. CDR1 and CDR2 (germline): MDHEN, SYDVKM. The V end was cut by 6 bases, the J end by 3 bases, with 11 bases between.

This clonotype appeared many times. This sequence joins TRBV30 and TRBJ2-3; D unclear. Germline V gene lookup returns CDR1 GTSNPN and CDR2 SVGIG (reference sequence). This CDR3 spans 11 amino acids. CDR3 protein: CAAESTDTQYF. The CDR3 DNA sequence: TGTGCTGCGGAGAGCACAGATACGCAGTATTTT.

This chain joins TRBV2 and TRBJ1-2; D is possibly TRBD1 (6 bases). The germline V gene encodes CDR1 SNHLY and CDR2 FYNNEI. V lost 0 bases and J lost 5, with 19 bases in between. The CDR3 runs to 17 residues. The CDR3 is CASSEARHRQEPYGYTF. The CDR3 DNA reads TGTGCCAGCAGTGAAGCGCGTCATAGACAGGAACCTTATGGCTACACCTTC.

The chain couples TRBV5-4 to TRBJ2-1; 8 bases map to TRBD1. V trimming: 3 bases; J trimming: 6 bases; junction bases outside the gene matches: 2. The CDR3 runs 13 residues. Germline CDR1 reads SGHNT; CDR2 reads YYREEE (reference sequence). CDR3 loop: CASSWTGLNEQFF. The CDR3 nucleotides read TGTGCCAGCAGCTGGACAGGGCTCAATGAGCAGTTCTTC.

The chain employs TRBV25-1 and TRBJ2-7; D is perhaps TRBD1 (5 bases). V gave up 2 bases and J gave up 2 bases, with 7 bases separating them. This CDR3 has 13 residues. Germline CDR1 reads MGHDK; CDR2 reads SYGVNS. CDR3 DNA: TGTGCCAGCAGTGAACCAGGGACCTACGAGCAGTACTTC. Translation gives CASSEPGTYEQYF.

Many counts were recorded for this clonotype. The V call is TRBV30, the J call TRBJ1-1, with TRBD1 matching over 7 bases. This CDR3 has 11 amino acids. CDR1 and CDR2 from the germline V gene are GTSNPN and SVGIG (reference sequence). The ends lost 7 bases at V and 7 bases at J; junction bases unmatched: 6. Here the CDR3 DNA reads TGTGCCTCCAACAGGGGCAGTGAAGCTTTCTTT. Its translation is CASNRGSEAFF. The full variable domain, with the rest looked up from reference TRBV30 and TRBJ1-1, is SQTIHQWPATLVQPVGSPLSLECTVEGTSNPNLYWYRQAAGRGLQLLFYSVGIGQISSEVPQNLSASRPQDRQFILSSKKLLLSDSGFYLCASNRGSEAFFGQGTRLTVV.

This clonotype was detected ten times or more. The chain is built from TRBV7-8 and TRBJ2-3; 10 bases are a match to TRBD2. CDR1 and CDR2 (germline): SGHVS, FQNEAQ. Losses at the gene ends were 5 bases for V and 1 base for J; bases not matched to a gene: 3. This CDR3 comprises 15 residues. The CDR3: CASSIGLAGTDTQYF. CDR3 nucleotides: TGTGCCAGCAGCATCGGACTAGCGGGCACAGATACGCAGTATTTT.

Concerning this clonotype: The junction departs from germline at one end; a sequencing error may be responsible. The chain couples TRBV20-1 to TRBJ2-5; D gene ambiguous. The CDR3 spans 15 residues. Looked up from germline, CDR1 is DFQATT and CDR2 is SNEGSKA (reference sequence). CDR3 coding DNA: TGCGGTGCTAGAGCCCCCCTCAACCCTCCAGAGACCCAGTACTTC. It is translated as CGARAPLNPPETQYF.

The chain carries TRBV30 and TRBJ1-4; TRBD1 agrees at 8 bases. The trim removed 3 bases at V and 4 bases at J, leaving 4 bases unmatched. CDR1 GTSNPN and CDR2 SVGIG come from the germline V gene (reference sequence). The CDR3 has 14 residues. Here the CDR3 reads CAWSRTGYNEKLFF. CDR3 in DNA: TGTGCCTGGAGCCGGACAGGGTATAATGAAAAACTGTTTTTT.

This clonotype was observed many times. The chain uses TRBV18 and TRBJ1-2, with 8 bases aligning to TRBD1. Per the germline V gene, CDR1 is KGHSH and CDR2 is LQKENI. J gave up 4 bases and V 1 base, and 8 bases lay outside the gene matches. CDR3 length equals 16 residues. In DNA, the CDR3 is TGTGCCAGCTCACCACTACATTCGACAGGGGCCTATGGCTACACCTTC. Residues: CASSPLHSTGAYGYTF.

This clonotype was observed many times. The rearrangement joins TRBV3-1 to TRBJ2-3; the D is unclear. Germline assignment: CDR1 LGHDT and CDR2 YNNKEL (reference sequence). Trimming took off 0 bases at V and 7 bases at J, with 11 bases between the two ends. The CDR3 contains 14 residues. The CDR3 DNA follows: TGTGCCAGCAGCCAAGATTCGGCAGCCCATACGCAGTATTTT. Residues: CASSQDSAAHTQYF.

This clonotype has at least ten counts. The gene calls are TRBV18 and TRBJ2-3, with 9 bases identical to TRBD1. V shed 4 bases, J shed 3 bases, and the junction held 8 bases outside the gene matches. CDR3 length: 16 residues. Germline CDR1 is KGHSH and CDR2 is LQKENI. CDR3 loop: CASSRDIGQGTDTQYF. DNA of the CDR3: TGTGCCAGCTCACGCGACATAGGACAGGGGACAGATACGCAGTATTTT.

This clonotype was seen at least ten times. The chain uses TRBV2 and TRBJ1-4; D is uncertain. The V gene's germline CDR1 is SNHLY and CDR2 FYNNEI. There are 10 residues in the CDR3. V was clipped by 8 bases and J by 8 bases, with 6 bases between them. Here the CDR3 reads CASEQEKLFF. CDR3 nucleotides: TGTGCCAGCGAACAGGAAAAACTGTTTTTT.

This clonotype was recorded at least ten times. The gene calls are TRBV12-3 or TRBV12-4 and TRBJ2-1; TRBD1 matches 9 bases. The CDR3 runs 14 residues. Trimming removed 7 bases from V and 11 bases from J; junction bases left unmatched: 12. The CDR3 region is CASTLGQGLAQQFF. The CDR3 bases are TGTGCCAGCACCCTTGGACAGGGGCTCGCCCAGCAGTTCTTC.

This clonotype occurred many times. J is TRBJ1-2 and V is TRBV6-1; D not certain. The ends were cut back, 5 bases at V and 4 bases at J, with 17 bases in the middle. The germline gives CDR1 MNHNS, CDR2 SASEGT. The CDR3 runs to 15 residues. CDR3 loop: CASSLYRSTVYGYTF. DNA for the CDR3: TGTGCCAGCAGTTTGTATAGGAGCACCGTCTATGGCTACACCTTC.

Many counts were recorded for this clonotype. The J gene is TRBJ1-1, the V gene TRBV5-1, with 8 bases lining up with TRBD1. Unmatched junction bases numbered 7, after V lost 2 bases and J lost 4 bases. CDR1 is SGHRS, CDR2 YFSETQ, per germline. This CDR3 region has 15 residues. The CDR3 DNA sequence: TGCGCCAGCAGCTTACAGGGGGTAGGGGCCACTGAAGCTTTCTTT. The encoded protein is CASSLQGVGATEAFF.

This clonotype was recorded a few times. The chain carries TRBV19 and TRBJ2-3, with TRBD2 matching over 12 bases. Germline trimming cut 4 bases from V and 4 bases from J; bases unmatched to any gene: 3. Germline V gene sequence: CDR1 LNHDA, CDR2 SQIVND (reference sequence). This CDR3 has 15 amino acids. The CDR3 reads CASSSLAGGADTQYF. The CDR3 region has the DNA TGTGCCAGTAGTAGTCTAGCGGGGGGGGCAGATACGCAGTATTTT.

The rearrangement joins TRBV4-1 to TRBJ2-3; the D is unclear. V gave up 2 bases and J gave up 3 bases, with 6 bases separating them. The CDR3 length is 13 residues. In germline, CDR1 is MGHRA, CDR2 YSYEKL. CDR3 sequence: CASSQSVTDTQYF. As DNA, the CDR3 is TGCGCCAGCAGCCAAAGTGTTACAGATACGCAGTATTTT.

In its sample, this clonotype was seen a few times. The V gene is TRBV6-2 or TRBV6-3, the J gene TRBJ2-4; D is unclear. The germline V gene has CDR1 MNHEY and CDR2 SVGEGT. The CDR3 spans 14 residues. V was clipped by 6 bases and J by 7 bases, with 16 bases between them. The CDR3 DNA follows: TGTGCCAGCAGCCCCGGCGGTCTCATGAACATTCAGTACTTC. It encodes CASSPGGLMNIQYF.

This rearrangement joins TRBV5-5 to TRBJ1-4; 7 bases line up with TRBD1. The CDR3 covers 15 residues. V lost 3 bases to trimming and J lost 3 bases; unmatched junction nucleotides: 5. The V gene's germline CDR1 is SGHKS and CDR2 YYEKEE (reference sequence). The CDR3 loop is CASSWETGSNEKLFF. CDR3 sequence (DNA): TGTGCCAGCAGCTGGGAGACAGGGTCTAATGAAAAACTGTTTTTT.

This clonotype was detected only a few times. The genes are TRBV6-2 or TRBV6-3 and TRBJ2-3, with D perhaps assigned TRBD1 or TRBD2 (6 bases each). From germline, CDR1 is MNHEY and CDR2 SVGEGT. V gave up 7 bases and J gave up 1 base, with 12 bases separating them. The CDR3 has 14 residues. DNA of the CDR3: TGTGCCAGCACCTCGGGGGCCGGCACAGATACGCAGTATTTT. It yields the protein CASTSGAGTDTQYF.

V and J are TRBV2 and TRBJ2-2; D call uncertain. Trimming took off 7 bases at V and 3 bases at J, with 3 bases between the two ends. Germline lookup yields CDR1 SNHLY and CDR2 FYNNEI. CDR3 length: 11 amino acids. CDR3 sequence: CASIDTGELFF. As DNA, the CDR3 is TGTGCCAGCATTGACACCGGGGAGCTGTTTTTT.

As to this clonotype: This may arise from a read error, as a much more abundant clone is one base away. The CDR3 region has the DNA TGTGCCAGCAGTTTGGGGACAGGGGATAATCAGCCCCAGCATTTT. Translated, it gives CASSLGTGDNQPQHF. The chain employs TRBV12-3 or TRBV12-4 and TRBJ1-5; TRBD1 matches at 10 bases. After removal of 3 bases from V and 4 bases from J, the junction contained 3 bases not matched to a gene. The CDR3 length is 15 residues.

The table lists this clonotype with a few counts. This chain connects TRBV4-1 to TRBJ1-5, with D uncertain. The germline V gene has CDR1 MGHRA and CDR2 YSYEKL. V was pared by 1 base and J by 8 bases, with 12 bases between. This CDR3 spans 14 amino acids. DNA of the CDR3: TGCGCCAGCAGCCAAGGACGGGGTGGCGAGCCCCAGCATTTT. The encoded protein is CASSQGRGGEPQHF.

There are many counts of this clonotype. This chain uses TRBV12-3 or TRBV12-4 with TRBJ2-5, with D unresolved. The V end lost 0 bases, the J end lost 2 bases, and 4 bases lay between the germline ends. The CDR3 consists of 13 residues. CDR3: CASSLAPQETQYF. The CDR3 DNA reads TGTGCCAGCAGTTTAGCGCCGCAAGAGACCCAGTACTTC.

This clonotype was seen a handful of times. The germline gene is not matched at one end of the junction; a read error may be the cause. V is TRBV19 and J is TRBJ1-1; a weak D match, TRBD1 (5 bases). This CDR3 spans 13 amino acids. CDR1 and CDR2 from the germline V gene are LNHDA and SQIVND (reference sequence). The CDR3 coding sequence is TGTGCCAGTAGTTCGGGGCCGAACGCTGAAGCTTTCTTT. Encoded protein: CASSSGPNAEAFF.

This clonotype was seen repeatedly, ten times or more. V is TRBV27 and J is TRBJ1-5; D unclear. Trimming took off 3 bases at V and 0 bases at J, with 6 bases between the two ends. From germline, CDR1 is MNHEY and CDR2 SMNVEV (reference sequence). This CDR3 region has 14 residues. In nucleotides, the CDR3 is TGTGCCAGCAGTTTCCAGGCTAGCAATCAGCCCCAGCATTTT. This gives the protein CASSFQASNQPQHF.